Shown below are 2 T cell receptor beta chains from a single sample sequenced in a study of identical twins. TCRdb reprocessed the 5' RACE reads with MiXCR, giving one entry per CDR3 protein. In the table there are about 890,000 distinct CDR3 sequences, over 9% of which are singletons. This sample was also put to use in a study of yellow fever vaccine responses in identical twins.

The sequencing input was PBMCs. These receptors came from a woman under 30 in good health.

The J gene is TRBJ1-4, the V gene TRBV6-2 or TRBV6-3; D may be TRBD1 (5 bases). This CDR3 has 15 residues. Per the germline V gene, CDR1 is MNHEY and CDR2 is SVGEGT. V shed 2 bases and J shed 2 bases, with 9 bases lying between them. CDR3 protein: CASSYLGGTNEKLFF. CDR3 bases: TGTGCCAGCAGTTACCTCGGGGGGACTAATGAAAAACTGTTTTTT.

This clonotype was detected only a few times. The chain couples TRBV7-4 to TRBJ1-3, with TRBD1 identical over 9 bases. The CDR3 consists of 14 residues. Trimming at V came to 7 bases and at J to 4 bases, leaving 5 bases not matched to a gene. The germline CDR1 and CDR2 sequences are SGHVT and SQSDAQ. This chain's CDR3 is CASNRTGEGNTIYF. The CDR3 region has the DNA TGTGCCAGCAACCGGACAGGGGAAGGAAACACCATATATTTT.